The clone carrying this TCR beta chain occurred many times. Its cognate antigen is unknown. cDNA molecules, individually, were tagged with unique molecular identifiers. TCRdb called the 5' RACE reads again in MiXCR, with one record for every CDR3 protein. The sample lists tens of thousands of distinct CDR3 sequences, 9% to 10% occurring once. The data belong to a study of early T cells in non-severe SARS-CoV-2 infection. Points from the study as a whole: Private and CD4 specificities were missed by VDJdb matching, which favored anti-spike CD8 responses.

Germline loops: CDR1 SGHTA, CDR2 FQGNSA. The CDR3 length is 19 residues. V was cut by 3 bases and J by 1 base, with 24 bases left in between. The J gene is TRBJ1-2, the V gene TRBV7-2; D unclear. The specimen sequenced was whole blood. The sequence was obtained from an adult who was a healthcare worker with PCR-confirmed SARS-CoV-2 infection or an uninfected control (not recorded which). This CDR3 reads CASSLGPGEGQILNYGYTF. The CDR3 DNA reads as TGTGCCAGCAGCTTGGGTCCCGGGGAGGGTCAAATTCTTAACTATGGCTACACCTTC.